The TCR beta chain under discussion was sequenced for a study of blood T cell repertoires in COVID-19. Study context: Acute and convalescent COVID-19 samples came from the United States, Italy and Spain. Sources were T cells, B-cell-depleted T cells, or PBMCs; the material itself was cDNA or gDNA.

Per the authors' pipeline: Reference gene primer amplification yielded estimated nucleated cell counts. TCRdb keeps only in-frame clones here, not all; method: immunoSEQ multiplex PCR. From that table come the V and J calls and clone size; the DNA was used to work out D and trimming. The repertoire holds about 220,000 clones, with 75% to 85% as singletons. Enrolment of Seattle patients took place during active infection, and they were followed longitudinally. V was clipped by 5 bases and J by 6 bases, with 7 bases between them. The germline CDR1 and CDR2 sequences are GTSNPN and SVGIG (reference sequence). The CDR3 loop spans 10 amino acids.

The sequencing sample was made of peripheral blood. This clonotype originated in a woman of 80 years or more with COVID-19, enrolled during active disease. The chain carries TRBV30 and TRBJ1-2, with TRBD1 as a possible D gene (5 bases). CDR3 DNA: TGTGCCTGGGAGGGGAATGGCTACACCTTC. Amino acids: CAWEGNGYTF.